The rows below give T cell receptor beta chains drawn from one sample of a study of spatial heterogeneity in lung cancer. TCRdb reprocessed the 5' RACE reads with MiXCR, giving one entry per CDR3 protein. In the table there are 20,000 to 30,000 distinct CDR3 sequences, about 4.7% of which are singletons. The input for sequencing was PBMCs, taken at surgery. These receptors were taken from a male donor with early-stage non-small cell lung cancer. Both conserved end residues are part of each CDR3. The D gene is left open where the match is weak. A row's size may be missing; if present it is once, few, many or a size class.

abundance,d_gene,v_gene,j_gene,CDR3nt,CDR3aa
many,TRBD1,TRBV29-1,TRBJ1-1,TGCAGCGTTGCCGAGACAGGGTCCACTGAAGCTTTCTTT,CSVAETGSTEAFF
many,NA,TRBV7-9,TRBJ2-1,TGTGCCAGCAGCCCCCCCTCCTACAATGAGCAGTTCTTC,CASSPPSYNEQFF
many,NA,TRBV6-6,TRBJ2-2,TGTGCCAGCACTAACTCGAACACCGGGGAGCTGTTTTTT,CASTNSNTGELFF
few,NA,TRBV7-2,TRBJ2-7,TGTGCCAGCAGCTTAGGAACAGCTAGCTCCTACGAGCAGTACTTC,CASSLGTASSYEQYF
many,TRBD1,TRBV20-1,TRBJ2-1,TGCAGGCCAGGGGGTCATGAGCAGTTCTTC,CRPGGHEQFF
many,TRBD1,TRBV5-1,TRBJ2-6,TGCGCCAGCAGCCTAACTCCCGGGACAGCGGTAACTGGGGCCAACGTCCTGACTTTC,CASSLTPGTAVTGANVLTF
few,NA,TRBV5-1,TRBJ1-5,TGCGCCAGCAGCTCGGGTACGCCGGGACAGCCCCAGCATTTT,CASSSGTPGQPQHF
many,NA,TRBV5-4,TRBJ1-5,TGTGCCAGCAGTACCCAGGGTAGCAATCAGCCCCAGCATTTT,CASSTQGSNQPQHF
few,NA,TRBV6-5,TRBJ1-2,TGTGCCAGCAGACAGGGCAGCTATGGCTACACCTTC,CASRQGSYGYTF
many,NA,TRBV7-2,TRBJ1-5,TGTGCCAGCAGCCCCGGGAACTTGGCGGGAATAAGCAATCAGCCCCAGCATTTT,CASSPGNLAGISNQPQHF
few,NA,TRBV12-3/TRBV12-4,TRBJ2-2,TGTGCCAGCAGTCCCCGCGGTCGTGTAAGAAACACCGGGGAGCTGTTTTTT,CASSPRGRVRNTGELFF
many,TRBD1,TRBV9,TRBJ1-1,TGTGCCAGCAGCGTAGGGGGGACAGCAAACACTGAAGCTTTCTTT,CASSVGGTANTEAFF
many,NA,TRBV7-9,TRBJ1-1,TGTGCCAGCAGATACATCGGGACCAACACTGAAGCTTTCTTT,CASRYIGTNTEAFF
many,NA,TRBV7-9,TRBJ1-2,TGTGCCAGCAGCTTTCAGGAGATCTCCTATGGCTACACCTTC,CASSFQEISYGYTF
many,TRBD1,TRBV6-1,TRBJ2-5,TGTGCCAGCAGCCGGGACAGGGACGAGACCCAGTACTTC,CASSRDRDETQYF
many,NA,TRBV6-6,TRBJ2-7,TGTGCCAGCCAGAGAAAGACAGTCCCTTACGAGCAGTACTTC,CASQRKTVPYEQYF
many,NA,TRBV2,TRBJ2-2,TGTGCCAGCAAGGTCGGGGCTCCTCCCGGGGAGCTGTTTTTT,CASKVGAPPGELFF
many,NA,TRBV29-1,TRBJ1-1,TGCAGCGTTGTGTTAGGACTCAACAGAGGGGAAGCTTTCTTT,CSVVLGLNRGEAFF
medium-sized,NA,TRBV29-1,TRBJ2-1,TGCAGCGTCCGAGCCATCAATGAGCAGTTCTTC,CSVRAINEQFF
many,NA,TRBV6-2/TRBV6-3,TRBJ2-7,TGTGCCAGCAGTTTAGGGGTATGGTACGAGCAGTACTTC,CASSLGVWYEQYF
few,NA,TRBV11-2,TRBJ2-2,TGTGCCAGCAGCACGGGACAATACACCGGGGAGCTGTTTTTT,CASSTGQYTGELFF
many,TRBD1,TRBV4-2,TRBJ1-1,TGTGCCAGCAGCCAAGATCCCGGACAGGGCTTCTCGAACACTGAAGCTTTCTTT,CASSQDPGQGFSNTEAFF
many,NA,TRBV6-5,TRBJ1-2,TGTGCCAGCAGTTACTCGGGAGCCTATGGCTACACCTTC,CASSYSGAYGYTF
many,NA,TRBV18,TRBJ1-1,TGTGCCAGCTCACCACCGCTCGGGCTTAACACTGAAGCTTTCTTT,CASSPPLGLNTEAFF
many,TRBD1,TRBV24-1,TRBJ2-2,TGTGCCACCAGCCCCGGGACAGGGGACACCGGGGAGCTGTTTTTT,CATSPGTGDTGELFF
many,NA,TRBV27,TRBJ2-2,TGTGCCAGCAGTTTATCGAGGGTTGGGGGGGAGCTGTTTTTT,CASSLSRVGGELFF
many,TRBD1,TRBV5-4,TRBJ2-5,TGTGCCAGCAGCCAGCCGGGACAGAGGGTTCCCCAGTACTTC,CASSQPGQRVPQYF
many,NA,TRBV7-2,TRBJ1-1,TGTGCCAGCAGCTTAGAAGGGGCCACTGAAGCTTTCTTT,CASSLEGATEAFF
many,TRBD2,TRBV12-3/TRBV12-4,TRBJ2-5,TGTGCCAGCAGCAAAAACGTTCCGGGACTAGCGGGGGGTGTGTGGGAGACCCAGTACTTC,CASSKNVPGLAGGVWETQYF
many,NA,TRBV18,TRBJ2-3,TGTGCCAGCCTACGGGGGATCTCCACAGATACGCAGTATTTT,CASLRGISTDTQYF
many,NA,TRBV3-1,TRBJ1-5,TGTGCCAGCAGCAACACCGGGCAGGGTAGCAATCAGCCCCAGCATTTT,CASSNTGQGSNQPQHF
many,TRBD1,TRBV23-1,TRBJ1-1,TGCGCCAGCCGGACCGGGACAGGGGTGAAGTTCGACAAAACTGAAGCTTTCTTT,CASRTGTGVKFDKTEAFF
many,TRBD2,TRBV5-1,TRBJ2-1,TGCGCCAGCAGCCTCGGACTAGCGGGGGGGCACAATGAGCAGTTCTTC,CASSLGLAGGHNEQFF
many,TRBD2,TRBV7-3,TRBJ2-1,TGTGCCAGCAGCTTATACGGGACTAAAGACAATGAGCAGTTCTTC,CASSLYGTKDNEQFF
many,NA,TRBV4-2,TRBJ1-3,TGTGCCAGCAGCCAAGATTGGGCCGCTGGAAACACCATATATTTT,CASSQDWAAGNTIYF
many,TRBD1,TRBV7-9,TRBJ1-2,TGTGCCAGCAGCTGGGACAGGGGTGATGGCTACACCTTC,CASSWDRGDGYTF
many,NA,TRBV19,TRBJ2-1,TGTGCCAGTAGTATGGGTCAGGGGAGGGATGAGCAGTTCTTC,CASSMGQGRDEQFF
NA,NA,TRBV28,TRBJ2-5,TGTGCCAGCGCAAGAACAGGGTCCGGAGAGACCCAGTACTTC,CASARTGSGETQYF
many,NA,TRBV27,TRBJ1-5,TGTGCCAGCAGTTTCTCGGCTAGCAATCAGCCCCAGCATTTT,CASSFSASNQPQHF
many,TRBD2,TRBV20-1,TRBJ2-1,TGCAGTGCTCCCGCGGGGGGGCTCTATGAGCAGTTCTTC,CSAPAGGLYEQFF
many,NA,TRBV12-3/TRBV12-4,TRBJ2-2,TGTGCCAGCAGTTCCAATCGGGAGATCACCGGGGAGCTGTTTTTT,CASSSNREITGELFF
medium-sized,NA,TRBV5-1,TRBJ2-5,TGCGCCAGCAGCTTGGGGACAGCGGGGAAAGAGACCCAGTACTTC,CASSLGTAGKETQYF
many,NA,TRBV19,TRBJ2-7,TGTGCCAGTAGCGATCAGGCCGCCGTCACCTACGAGCAGTACTTC,CASSDQAAVTYEQYF
many,NA,TRBV14,TRBJ2-6,TGTGCCAGCAGCCAAATCCAGGGAGCTGGGGCCAACGTCCTGACTTTC,CASSQIQGAGANVLTF
many,NA,TRBV12-3/TRBV12-4,TRBJ1-1,TGTGCCAGCAGTTTATTTACGGGAAACACTGAAGCTTTCTTT,CASSLFTGNTEAFF
many,NA,TRBV19,TRBJ1-1,TGTGCCAGTAGCCTAGAGGTTGGTCGCAGTAAAGCTTTCTTT,CASSLEVGRSKAFF
many,NA,TRBV2,TRBJ2-1,TGTGCCAGCAGTGATAATCTAGGGACAAGGAACAATGAGCAGTTCTTC,CASSDNLGTRNNEQFF
many,NA,TRBV7-7,TRBJ2-5,TGTGCTAGCAGCTTCGGGACCGGAGGGAGGGAGACCCAGTACTTC,CASSFGTGGRETQYF
many,TRBD2,TRBV5-4,TRBJ2-5,TGTGCCAGCAGCTTGGTTGCGGGGGGCCGTGAAGAGACCCAGTACTTC,CASSLVAGGREETQYF
many,TRBD2,TRBV3-1,TRBJ2-3,TGTGCCAGCAGCCAGAATAGCGGGGGCCCACGGAATACGCAGTATTTT,CASSQNSGGPRNTQYF